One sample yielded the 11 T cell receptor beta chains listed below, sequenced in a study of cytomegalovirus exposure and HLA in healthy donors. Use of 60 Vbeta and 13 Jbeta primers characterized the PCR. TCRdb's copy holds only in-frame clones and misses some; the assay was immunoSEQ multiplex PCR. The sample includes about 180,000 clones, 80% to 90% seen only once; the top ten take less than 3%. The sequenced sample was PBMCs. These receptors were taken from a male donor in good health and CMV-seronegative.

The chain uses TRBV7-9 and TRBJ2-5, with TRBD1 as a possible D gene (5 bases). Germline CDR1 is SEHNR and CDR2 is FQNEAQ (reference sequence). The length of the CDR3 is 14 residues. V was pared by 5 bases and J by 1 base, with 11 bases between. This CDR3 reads CASSPVQAQETQYF. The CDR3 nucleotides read TGTGCCAGCAGCCCAGTACAGGCCCAAGAGACCCAGTACTTC.

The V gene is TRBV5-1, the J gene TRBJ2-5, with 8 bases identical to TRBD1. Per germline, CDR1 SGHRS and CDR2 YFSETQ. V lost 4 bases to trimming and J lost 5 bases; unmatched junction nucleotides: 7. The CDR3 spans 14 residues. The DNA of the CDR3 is TGCGCCAGCAGCCGCCAGGGGGCAGGGGAGACCCAGTACTTC. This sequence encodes CASSRQGAGETQYF.

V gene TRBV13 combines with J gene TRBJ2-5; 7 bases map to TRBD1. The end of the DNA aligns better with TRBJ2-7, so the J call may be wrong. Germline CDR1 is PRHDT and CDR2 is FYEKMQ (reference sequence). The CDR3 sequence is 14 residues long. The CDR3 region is CASSLGTGLNEQYF. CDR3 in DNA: TGTGCCAGCAGCTTAGGGACAGGGCTAAACGAGCAGTACTTC.

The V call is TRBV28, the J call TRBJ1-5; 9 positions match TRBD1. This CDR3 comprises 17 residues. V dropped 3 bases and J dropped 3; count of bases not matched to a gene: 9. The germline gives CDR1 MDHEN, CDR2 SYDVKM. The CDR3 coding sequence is TGTGCCAGCAGTTTGGGACAGGGACAACCCTACAATCAGCCCCAGCATTTT. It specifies CASSLGQGQPYNQPQHF. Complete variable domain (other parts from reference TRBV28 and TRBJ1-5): DVKVTQSSRYLVKRTGEKVFLECVQDMDHENMFWYRQDPGLGLRLIYFSYDVKMKEKGDIPEGYSVSREKKERFSLILESASTNQTSMYLCASSLGQGQPYNQPQHFGDGTRLSIL.

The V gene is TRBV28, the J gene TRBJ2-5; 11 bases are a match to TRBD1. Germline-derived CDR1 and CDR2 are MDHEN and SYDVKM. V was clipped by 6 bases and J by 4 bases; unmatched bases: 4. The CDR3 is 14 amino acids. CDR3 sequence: CASSGQGARETQYF. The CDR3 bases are TGTGCCAGCAGCGGACAGGGGGCGAGAGAGACCCAGTACTTC. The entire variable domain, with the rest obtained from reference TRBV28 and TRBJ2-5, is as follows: DVKVTQSSRYLVKRTGEKVFLECVQDMDHENMFWYRQDPGLGLRLIYFSYDVKMKEKGDIPEGYSVSREKKERFSLILESASTNQTSMYLCASSGQGARETQYFGPGTRLLVL.

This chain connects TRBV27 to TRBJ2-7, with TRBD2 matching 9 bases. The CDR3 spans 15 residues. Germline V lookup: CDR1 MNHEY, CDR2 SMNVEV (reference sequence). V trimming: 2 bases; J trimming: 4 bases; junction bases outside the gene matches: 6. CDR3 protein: CASSLKGGREYEQYF. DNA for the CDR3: TGTGCCAGCAGTTTAAAAGGCGGGAGGGAGTACGAGCAGTACTTC.

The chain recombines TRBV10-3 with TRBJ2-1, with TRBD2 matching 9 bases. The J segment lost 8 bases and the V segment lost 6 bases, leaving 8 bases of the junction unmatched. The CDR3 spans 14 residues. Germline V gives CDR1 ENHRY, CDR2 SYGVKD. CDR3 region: CAIRERGAIDEQFF. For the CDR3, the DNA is TGTGCCATCAGGGAGCGGGGGGCCATCGATGAGCAGTTCTTC.

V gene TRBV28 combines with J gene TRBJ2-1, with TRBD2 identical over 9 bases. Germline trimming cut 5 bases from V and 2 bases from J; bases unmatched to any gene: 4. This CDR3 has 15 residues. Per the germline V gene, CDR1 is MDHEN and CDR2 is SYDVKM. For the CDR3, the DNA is TGTGCCAGCAGTATAGCGGGAGTCCCCTACAATGAGCAGTTCTTC. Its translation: CASSIAGVPYNEQFF.

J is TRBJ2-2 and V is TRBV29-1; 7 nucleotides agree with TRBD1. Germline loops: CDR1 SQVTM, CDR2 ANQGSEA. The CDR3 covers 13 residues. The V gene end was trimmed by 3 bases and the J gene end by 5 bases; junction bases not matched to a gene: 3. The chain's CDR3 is CSVDVRGTGELFF. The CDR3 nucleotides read TGCAGCGTTGATGTCAGGGGGACCGGGGAGCTGTTTTTT.

The CDR3 spells CASSQQGTDTQYF. Here the CDR3 DNA reads TGTGCCAGCAGCCAGCAGGGCACAGATACGCAGTATTTT. The V and J genes are TRBV7-3 and TRBJ2-3, with no clear D. Trimming took off 5 bases at V and 1 base at J, with 7 bases between the two ends. Germline CDR1 SGHTA, CDR2 FQGTGA. The CDR3 is 13 amino acids.

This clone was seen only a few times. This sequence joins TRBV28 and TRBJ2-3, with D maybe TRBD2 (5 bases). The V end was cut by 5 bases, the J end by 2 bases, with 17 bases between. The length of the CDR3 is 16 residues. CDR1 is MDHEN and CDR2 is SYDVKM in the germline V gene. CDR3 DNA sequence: TGTGCCAGCAGTCTCCCGACTAAGACCCCCACAGATACGCAGTATTTT. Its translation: CASSLPTKTPTDTQYF.